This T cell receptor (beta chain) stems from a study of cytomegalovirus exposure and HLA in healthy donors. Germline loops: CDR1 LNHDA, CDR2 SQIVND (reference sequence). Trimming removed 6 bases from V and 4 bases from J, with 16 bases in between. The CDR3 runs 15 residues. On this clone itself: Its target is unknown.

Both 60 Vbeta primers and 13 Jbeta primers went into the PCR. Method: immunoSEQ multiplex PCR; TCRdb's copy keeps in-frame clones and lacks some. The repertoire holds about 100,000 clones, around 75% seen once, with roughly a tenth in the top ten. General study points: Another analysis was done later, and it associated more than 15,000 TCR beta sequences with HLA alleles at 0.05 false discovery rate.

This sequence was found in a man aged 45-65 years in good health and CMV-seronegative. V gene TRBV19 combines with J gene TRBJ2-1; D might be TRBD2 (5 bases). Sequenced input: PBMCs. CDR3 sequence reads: CASRRDVSSYNEQFF. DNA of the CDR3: TGTGCCAGTAGGAGGGATGTGAGTAGTTACAATGAGCAGTTCTTC.